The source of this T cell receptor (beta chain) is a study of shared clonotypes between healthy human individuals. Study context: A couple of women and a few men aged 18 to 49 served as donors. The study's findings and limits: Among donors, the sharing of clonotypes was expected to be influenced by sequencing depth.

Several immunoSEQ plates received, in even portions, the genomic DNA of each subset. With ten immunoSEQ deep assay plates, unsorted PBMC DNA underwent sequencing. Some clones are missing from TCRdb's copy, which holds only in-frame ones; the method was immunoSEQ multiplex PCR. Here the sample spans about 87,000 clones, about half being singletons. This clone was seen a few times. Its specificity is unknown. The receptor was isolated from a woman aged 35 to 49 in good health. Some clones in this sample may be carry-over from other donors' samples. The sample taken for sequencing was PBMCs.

CDR3 protein: CASSTGAWDYGYTF. DNA of the CDR3: TGTGCCAGCAGTACAGGGGCGTGGGACTATGGCTACACCTTC. The chain employs TRBV7-9 and TRBJ1-2; 7 bases map to TRBD1. The CDR3 has 14 amino acids. CDR1 is SEHNR and CDR2 is FQNEAQ in the germline V gene (reference sequence). The J segment lost 3 bases and the V segment lost 6 bases, leaving 7 bases of the junction unmatched.